This T cell receptor (beta chain) is from a study of cytomegalovirus exposure and HLA in healthy donors. Study-wide findings and caveats: Indistinguishable V segments, including TRBV6-2 and TRBV6-3, were excluded. For TCR beta chains, V- and J-gene trimming was later linked to a missense DCLRE1C variant.

Primers for the PCR totalled 60 Vbeta and 13 Jbeta. Authors' processing steps: A follow-up analysis tallied around 76 million unique TCR beta chains, 8.5 million to 14 million shared. TCRdb keeps only in-frame clones here, not all; method: immunoSEQ multiplex PCR. For V, J and clone size, that table is used; D and trimming come from the DNA. The data contain about 130,000 clones, around 77% of them seen just once; the ten biggest clones take up 9.5% to 15%. This CDR3 has 14 amino acids. Germline-derived CDR1 and CDR2 are MNHEY and SVGAGI. The trim removed 5 bases at V and 2 bases at J, leaving 5 bases unmatched. Comments on this clone: The antigen is not known.

This TCR came from a woman between 40 and 50 years old in good health and CMV-seropositive. The V call is TRBV6-5, the J call TRBJ2-7; 8 nucleotides align to TRBD1. Material: PBMCs. CDR3 DNA: TGTGCCAGCAGTCAGGGGACAGGACCCTACGAGCAGTACTTC. Its protein is CASSQGTGPYEQYF.